A single TCR beta chain is shown here with its context. This clonotype was detected ten times or more. Its specific antigen is unknown. Base-call qualities are not available, and no considerably larger clone is one nucleotide away. Inclusive of the bounding cysteine and phenylalanine, the CDR3 is 14 residues long. The read is trimmed to its CDR3 DNA, 42 bases read in frame from base 1. Based on the germline V gene (reference sequence), the CDR1 and CDR2 sequences are DFQATT and SNEGSKA. V gives up 3 bases and J gives up 2 bases, and the segment between their germline ends measures 14 bases. The data derive from a study of blood T cells in healthy people across ages (dated by TCRdb to the mid-2010s). Regarding the study in general: In model experiments, template switching captured about one uniquely barcoded TCR beta cDNA molecule for every two T cells. The donors were split into four age groups: young (average around 15 years), middle-aged (roughly 40), aged (approximately 60) and long-lived (approximately 80). Using the same blood draw, the study looked at two additional independent replicas of 1 million unique cDNA reads for two donors, one aged 18 to 30 and the other aged 80 or older. To avoid experimental bias, donors of different ages were distributed randomly across sequencing lanes. To track age-related changes in TCR beta repertoire diversity, the study relied on deep sequencing normalized with unique cDNA molecular identifiers.

What the authors observed across the whole study: Total diversity estimates from one million sequenced T cells were considered lower bounds and underestimates. There was a strong correlation between observed TCR beta diversity and the percentage of naive T cells measured by flow cytometry. Observed TCR beta diversity per million T cells fell roughly linearly with age, and a significant reduction was already apparent by age about 38. The long-lived group showed more naive CD4+ T cells, fewer expanded clones and increased TCR diversity than the aged group, suggesting age selection. The CMV infection status of donors was not known, potentially confounding age-related changes in expanded clonotypes. Conclusive comparison of naive and antigen-experienced compartments was prevented by the profiling of bulk unsorted PBMCs.

The library was obtained by 5' RACE. Instrument on record: Illumina HiSeq 2500. A second PCR of roughly 6 to 11 cycles was run with a J-beta primer mix and a sample-barcoded 5' primer. A template-switch 5' adaptor carrying 12 random nucleotides introduced a unique molecular identifier onto each TCR beta cDNA molecule. At least 2.5 million CDR3-containing paired-end reads were obtained from each sample. All of the RNA was converted into first-strand cDNA using the Mint cDNA synthesis kit, with a TRBC-specific oligonucleotide serving as the primer. Following uracil-DNA glycosylase treatment, a first 18-cycle PCR with universal primers M1SS and BC2_uni_R was performed on all cDNA. The study's own analysis went as follows. Each sample was normalized by randomly selecting 1 million high-quality reads, each carrying a distinct molecular identifier. Instead of being binned into consensus sequences, reads with shared molecular identifiers were discarded. MiTCR, with a Q25 quality threshold and the strictest error-elimination algorithm, was used for CDR3 identification, clonotype clustering and error correction. A nonparametric unseen species model using Euler transformation provided a lower-bound estimate of total TCR beta diversity. TCRdb passed the public sequencing reads through fastp at Q25 and MiXCR, retaining productive beta sequences. Entries are consolidated by CDR3 protein sequence, retaining the most common genes and DNA. TCRdb's processing, not the study's, gives the V and J calls here. Within this sample are about 670,000 distinct CDR3 sequences, with 35% to 50% of them counted one time only. Jointly, the top ten make up about 32% of the sample.

The donors were 40 or so Caucasian individuals from Russia, aged roughly 6 to 100 years, who were systemically healthy. About 10 milliliters of peripheral blood were collected from each donor into EDTA-treated Vacutainer tubes. Ficoll-Paque density-gradient centrifugation was used to isolate PBMCs, with at least 7 million per sample. Trizol reagent was used to extract total RNA from PBMCs, with at least 5.5 micrograms per sample. Naive CD45RAhigh/CD27high T cell percentages were measured by flow cytometry on a PBMC aliquot from every donor. Sequenced: blood. This TCR was recovered from a man older than 75 in good health. The chain is made from TRBV20-1 and TRBJ2-7; the best D guess is TRBD2, with 5 bases matching. The CDR3 sequence is CSASPSEGTYEQYF. The DNA sequence is as follows: TGCAGTGCTAGCCCCTCCGAGGGCACCTACGAGCAGTACTTC.